This T cell receptor (beta chain) was identified in a study of Ad26.COV2.S vaccination and SARS-CoV-2 variants. General study findings and limits: People given the vaccine had a wider spike-specific TCR breadth than placebo recipients did. TCR breadth and depth estimates may have understated total T cell responses.

Documented treatment: 19 received Ad26.COV2.S at low or high dose, single or two shots; 5 received placebo; per-sample allocation not given. Sampling was done on day 63 after the first vaccine or placebo injection. This clone has just one count. Its cognate antigen is unknown. V was shortened by 1 base and J by 2 bases, with 11 bases between the two germline ends. CDR3 length equals 15 residues. Sequencing was performed with immunoSEQ multiplex PCR; in TCRdb, only in-frame clones are kept and a portion is missing. The sample consists of hundreds of thousands of clones, around 89% of them appearing once.

This receptor was obtained from a person aged 18-60 years who received the Ad26.COV2.S COVID-19 vaccine or a placebo. The chain has TRBV23-1 and TRBJ2-5, with TRBD1 as a possible D gene (5 bases). Being an ORF, TRBV23-1 has a function that is uncertain. Sequenced here: peripheral blood, sampled in a trial of Ad26.COV2.S vaccine versus placebo. CDR3: CASSQLARVQETQYF. As DNA, the CDR3 is TGCGCCAGCAGTCAATTGGCCAGGGTTCAAGAGACCCAGTACTTC.